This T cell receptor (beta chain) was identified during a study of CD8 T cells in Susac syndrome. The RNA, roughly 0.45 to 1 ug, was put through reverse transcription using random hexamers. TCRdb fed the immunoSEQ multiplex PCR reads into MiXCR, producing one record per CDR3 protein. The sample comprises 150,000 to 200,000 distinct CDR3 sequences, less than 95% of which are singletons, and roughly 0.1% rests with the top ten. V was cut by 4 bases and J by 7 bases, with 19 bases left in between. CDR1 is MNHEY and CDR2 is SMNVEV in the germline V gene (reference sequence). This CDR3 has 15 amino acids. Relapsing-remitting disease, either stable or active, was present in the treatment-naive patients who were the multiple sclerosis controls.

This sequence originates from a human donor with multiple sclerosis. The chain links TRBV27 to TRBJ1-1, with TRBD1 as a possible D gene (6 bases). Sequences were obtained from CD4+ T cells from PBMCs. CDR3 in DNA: TGTGCCAGCAGTTCTCTCGGGACAACTGAGGATGAAGCTTTCTTT. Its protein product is CASSSLGTTEDEAFF.